This TCR beta chain was documented in a study of blood T cell repertoires in COVID-19. Looking at the study overall: In each case, the material was cDNA or gDNA derived from T cells, B-cell-depleted T cells, or PBMCs.

This table comes from immunoSEQ multiplex PCR, and its TCRdb copy is limited to in-frame clones, with some not included. The sample has around 130,000 clones, around 80% seen once; the top ten hold 11%. The receptor was isolated from a human donor in a cohort sampled during active COVID-19. Material: peripheral blood.

As DNA, the CDR3 is TGTGCCTGGACCCCGAGTTCAGATACGCAGTATTTT. Encoded protein: CAWTPSSDTQYF. The rearrangement links TRBV30 to TRBJ2-3; D unclear. V lost 4 bases, J lost 4 bases, and 9 bases lay in between. The CDR3 has 12 residues. Germline loops: CDR1 GTSNPN, CDR2 SVGIG (reference sequence).